This TCR beta chain was sequenced during a study of blood T cell repertoires in COVID-19. The wider study: Acute and convalescent COVID-19 samples came from the United States, Italy and Spain.

CDR3 size: 16 residues. V was pared by 2 bases and J by 3 bases, with 14 bases between. Germline V lookup: CDR1 SGDLS, CDR2 YYNGEE. Ten or more counts support this clone. Authors' methods: Counts of nucleated cells, estimated from reference gene primer amplification, were obtained. Profiled with immunoSEQ multiplex PCR; TCRdb holds only in-frame clones, not every one. V and J calls and clone size are as listed in that table; D and trimming were resolved from the DNA. The sample records 150,000 to 200,000 clones, around 87% being singletons. Sequencing was done on a sample of peripheral blood. This receptor was taken from a man aged 18 to 30 with active or convalescent COVID-19. The genes are TRBV9 and TRBJ2-2; possibly TRBD2 for D (7 bases). The CDR3 reads CASSVLGGGHTGELFF. In nucleotides, the CDR3 is TGTGCCAGCAGCGTTTTAGGGGGAGGGCACACCGGGGAGCTGTTTTTT.